The entry below describes one TCR beta chain. The antigen this receptor binds is unknown. Per-base quality was not reported, and no clone a single base away is much larger than it. This entry belongs to a study of T cells of healthy individuals listed by TCRdb under 2018. Library preparation used 5' RACE. TCRdb names Illumina MiSeq as the instrument used. TCRdb handled the public reads itself, with Q25 trimming in fastp and clone calling in MiXCR, and kept productive beta chains. Each entry is one CDR3 protein sequence, shown with its most common DNA and genes. The sample table contains 63,000 or so distinct CDR3 sequences; only one count was recorded for 15% to 20% of them. In total, the top ten clones hold approximately 4.7% of the sample. The CDR3 contains 13 residues, cysteine and phenylalanine counted. Kept here is only the CDR3 DNA, which spans 39 bases and is read in frame from base 1. From the germline V gene (reference sequence), CDR1 is MNHEY and CDR2 is SMNVEV. The V end loses 5 bases and the J end loses 5 bases, and a stretch of 12 bases separates them.

The rearrangement joined TRBV27 to TRBJ1-1; D gene: possibly TRBD1, on 5 matching bases. This TCR came from a human donor in good health. DNA sequence: TGTGCCAGCAGTGTAAACCAGGGTACTGAAGCTTTCTTT. Protein translation: CASSVNQGTEAFF.